These 14 T cell receptor beta chains came from one sample sequenced in a study of cytomegalovirus exposure and HLA in healthy donors. The PCR ran on 60 Vbeta and 13 Jbeta primers. The assay was immunoSEQ multiplex PCR, and TCRdb's table has in-frame clones only and misses some. The table records 95,000 to 100,000 clones, roughly 85% of them present only once. Sequencing used PBMCs. These receptors were obtained from a man younger than 40 in good health and CMV-seronegative.

In regard to this clone: Other nucleotide sequences in the sample specify the same CDR3. The chain has TRBV6-5 and TRBJ1-2, with D possibly matching TRBD1 (6 bases). With 0 bases removed from V and 8 bases from J, the gap between germline ends came to 7 bases. The CDR3 contains 12 residues. Germline loops: CDR1 MNHEY, CDR2 SVGAGI. CDR3 bases: TGTGCCAGCAGTTACTCGAGGGGGGGCTACACCTTC. Translating gives CASSYSRGGYTF.

J is TRBJ2-1 and V is TRBV15, with 12 bases matching TRBD2. CDR1 is LNHNV, CDR2 YYDKDF, per germline (reference sequence). V shed 3 bases, J shed 1 base, and the junction held 1 base outside the gene matches. The CDR3 length is 16 residues. In DNA, the CDR3 is TGTGCCACCAGCAGGACTAGCGGGGGTTCCTACAATGAGCAGTTCTTC. This encodes CATSRTSGGSYNEQFF.

This sequence joins TRBV5-1 and TRBJ2-5; possibly TRBD2 for D (6 bases). The CDR3 runs 14 residues. Germline V gene lookup returns CDR1 SGHRS and CDR2 YFSETQ. V lost 2 bases to trimming and J lost 4 bases, with 12 bases between them. CDR3 sequence: CASSLGVEGETQYF. In nucleotides, the CDR3 is TGCGCCAGCAGCTTAGGGGTGGAGGGAGAGACCCAGTACTTC. Supplemented by reference TRBV5-1 and TRBJ2-5, the full variable domain reads KAGVTQTPRYLIKTRGQQVTLSCSPISGHRSVSWYQQTPGQGLQFLFEYFSETQRNKGNFPGRFSGRQFSNSRSEMNVSTLELGDSALYLCASSLGVEGETQYFGPGTRLLVL.

This chain joins TRBV5-4 and TRBJ2-1; 9 bases are shared with TRBD1. The trim removed 0 bases at V and 8 bases at J, leaving 3 bases unmatched. This CDR3 has 14 residues. Germline V gives CDR1 SGHNT, CDR2 YYREEE (reference sequence). The CDR3 protein is CASSLGRQGDEQFF. The CDR3 DNA follows: TGTGCCAGCAGCTTGGGTCGACAGGGGGATGAGCAGTTCTTC. The variable domain in full, completed from reference TRBV5-4 and TRBJ2-1, reads ETGVTQSPTHLIKTRGQQVTLRCSSQSGHNTVSWYQQALGQGPQFIFQYYREEENGRGNFPPRFSGLQFPNYSSELNVNALELDDSALYLCASSLGRQGDEQFFGPGTRLTVL.

This clone has a handful of counts. The V call is TRBV2, the J call TRBJ2-3; TRBD1 aligns across 7 bases. This CDR3 contains 14 residues. Germline V gene sequence: CDR1 SNHLY, CDR2 FYNNEI. V shed 1 base and J 5 bases; nucleotides not matched to a gene: 3. The CDR3 is CASSEGTGLDTQYF. The CDR3 coding sequence is TGTGCCAGCAGTGAAGGGACAGGATTAGATACGCAGTATTTT.

As to this clone: In the same sample, other DNA sequences code for this CDR3. The chain combines TRBV5-4 with TRBJ2-7; D gene uncertain. Trimming pared 0 bases from V and 4 bases from J, leaving 8 bases between. This CDR3 contains 13 residues. CDR1 and CDR2 from the germline V gene are SGHNT and YYREEE (reference sequence). This chain's CDR3 is CASSLAGSYEQYF. CDR3 nucleotide sequence: TGTGCCAGCAGCTTGGCGGGTTCATACGAGCAGTACTTC.

CDR3 sequence reads: CASSPEAPEVLSEQYF. The CDR3 DNA reads as TGTGCCAGCAGCCCCGAGGCGCCTGAGGTCTTGAGTGAGCAGTACTTC. The rearrangement links TRBV5-5 to TRBJ2-7; D not resolved. This CDR3 region has 16 residues. The V gene's germline CDR1 is SGHKS and CDR2 YYEKEE (reference sequence). Trimming stripped 4 bases from V and 7 bases from J, with 24 bases between.

The CDR3 reads CASSGGNYGYTF. In DNA form, the CDR3 reads TGTGCCAGCTCGGGGGGGAACTATGGCTACACCTTC. The chain is built from TRBV14 and TRBJ1-2, with D possibly matching TRBD1 (5 bases). The length of the CDR3 is 12 residues. Germline CDR1 is SGHDN and CDR2 is FVKESK. Trimming took 8 bases from V and 2 from J, leaving 9 bases between them.

The chain couples TRBV18 to TRBJ2-3; 15 bases map to TRBD2. V shed 5 bases, J shed 0 bases, and the junction held 9 bases outside the gene matches. The CDR3 runs 19 residues. CDR1 is KGHSH and CDR2 is LQKENI in the germline V gene. CDR3 residues: CASSSQGLAGGQSTDTQYF. In nucleotides, the CDR3 is TGTGCCAGCTCATCACAGGGACTAGCGGGGGGCCAAAGCACAGATACGCAGTATTTT. Full variable domain (rest looked up from reference TRBV18 and TRBJ2-3): NAGVMQNPRHLVRRRGQEARLRCSPMKGHSHVYWYRQLPEEGLKFMVYLQKENIIDESGMPKERFSAEFPKEGPSILRIQQVVRGDSAAYFCASSSQGLAGGQSTDTQYFGPGTRLTVL.

This sequence joins TRBV30 and TRBJ1-6; D not certain. Germline V lookup: CDR1 GTSNPN, CDR2 SVGIG (reference sequence). V gave up 0 bases and J gave up 5 bases, with 8 bases separating them. The CDR3 contains 14 residues. CDR3 sequence (DNA): TGTGCCTGGAGTGTACTAGTACATAATTCACCCCTCCACTTT. It encodes CAWSVLVHNSPLHF.

This clone was counted between two and nine times. The rearrangement joins TRBV7-2 to TRBJ2-7; D is possibly TRBD1 (5 bases). Trimming cost V 1 base and J 3 bases, with 10 bases left between them. Germline V lookup: CDR1 SGHTA, CDR2 FQGNSA. The CDR3 is 14 residues long. The CDR3 nucleotides read TGTGCCAGCAGCTTAGAAAGGGGCCTCTACGAGCAGTACTTC. Translated, it gives CASSLERGLYEQYF.

This chain links TRBV5-1 with TRBJ2-7; the match to TRBD2 covers 7 bases. Germline CDR1 and CDR2: SGHRS and YFSETQ. CDR3 length: 14 amino acids. The junction had 9 bases not matched to a gene; V was cut back by 2 bases and J by 7 bases. DNA for the CDR3: TGCGCCAGCAGCTTCCTGGCTAGCGGAGGGGAGCAGTACTTC. It specifies CASSFLASGGEQYF.

This chain links TRBV9 with TRBJ2-2; 9 nucleotides agree with TRBD1. This CDR3 contains 17 residues. The V and J ends lost 4 bases and 5 bases, in that order; junction bases with no gene match: 12. Germline V CDR1 and CDR2: SGDLS, YYNGEE. The CDR3 bases are TGTGCCAGCAGCTCTACCACCGGGACAGGGTATACCGGGGAGCTGTTTTTT. Amino acids: CASSSTTGTGYTGELFF.

In this sample, this clone turned up once. V is TRBV7-9 and J is TRBJ2-7; D ambiguous. CDR3 size: 14 residues. Germline V gene data show CDR1 as SEHNR and CDR2 as FQNEAQ (reference sequence). V gave up 1 base and J gave up 2 bases, with 9 bases separating them. In nucleotides, the CDR3 is TGTGCCAGCAGCTTAGGTCAAGCACCCTACGAGCAGTACTTC. This encodes CASSLGQAPYEQYF.